This T cell receptor beta chain was identified in a study of blood T cell repertoires in COVID-19. The germline CDR1 and CDR2 sequences are SNHLY and FYNNEI. This CDR3 region has 13 residues. Generated by immunoSEQ multiplex PCR, the TCRdb table keeps only in-frame clones and is missing some. The sample carries about 150,000 clones, 91% recorded once. Only a few counts were recorded for this clone. The sample was peripheral blood. The rearrangement links TRBV2 to TRBJ1-1, with a tentative D call TRBD1 (6 bases). The clonotype originates from a man between 45 and 60 years old with acute or convalescent COVID-19. The CDR3 DNA follows: TGTACATCGAACAGGGACATGAACACTGAAGCTTTCTTT. Amino acids: CTSNRDMNTEAFF.